This T cell receptor (beta chain) was sequenced in a study of cytomegalovirus exposure and HLA in healthy donors. Whole-study results and caveats: The study designated over 150 TCR beta chains cytomegalovirus-associated. A subsequent analysis found that TCR clusters from the first cohort also tended to co-occur in the 120 or so validation repertoires, with 90% to 95% of cluster scores above 0. It was reported that the classifier diagnosed cytomegalovirus status with high specificity and sensitivity in both the original and validation cohorts.

TCRdb's copy holds only in-frame clones and misses some; the assay was immunoSEQ multiplex PCR. The table has some 200,000 clones, around 86% seen once; the top ten hold roughly 6.6%. In the case of this clone: No antigen is known for it.

The V gene end was trimmed by 5 bases and the J gene end by 5 bases; junction bases not matched to a gene: 7. The CDR3 extends over 15 amino acids. Germline CDR1 and CDR2: MNHNY and SVGAGI (reference sequence). This clonotype was sampled from a man aged 25-40 years in good health and CMV-seropositive. The source material was PBMCs. V usage is TRBV6-6 and J usage is TRBJ2-1; the match to TRBD1 covers 9 bases. The CDR3 nucleotides are TGTGCCAGCAGTCCCCGGGACAGGGCGCACAATGAGCAGTTCTTC. It is translated as CASSPRDRAHNEQFF.